The 18 T cell receptor beta chains reported below all come from one sample, sequenced in a study of blood T cell repertoires in COVID-19. TCRdb's copy holds only in-frame clones and misses some; the assay was immunoSEQ multiplex PCR. The sample yields 30,000 to 40,000 clones, around 87% seen once. The sequenced sample consisted of peripheral blood. The receptor set was obtained from a man in his 60s with active or convalescent COVID-19.

Concerning this clone: One junction end disagrees with the germline gene, perhaps due to a read error. V usage is TRBV18 and J usage is TRBJ2-7; 8 nucleotides line up with TRBD1. This CDR3 comprises 11 residues. The germline V gene has CDR1 KGHSH and CDR2 LQKENI. The CDR3 here is CASSSRTGWHF. The CDR3 DNA sequence: TGTGCCAGCTCATCTCGGACAGGGTGGCACTTC.

The chain combines TRBV13 with TRBJ2-5; possibly TRBD2 for D (5 bases). V lost 5 bases and J lost 5, with 12 bases in between. From germline, CDR1 is PRHDT and CDR2 FYEKMQ (reference sequence). This CDR3 is 13 amino acids long. The CDR3 reads CASSPSLEETQYF. CDR3 sequence (DNA): TGTGCCAGCAGCCCCTCACTAGAGGAGACCCAGTACTTC.

The genes are TRBV7-2 and TRBJ2-1; TRBD2 aligns across 13 bases. Per germline, CDR1 SGHTA and CDR2 FQGNSA. Losses at the gene ends were 1 base for V and 7 bases for J; bases not matched to a gene: 4. The CDR3 runs 16 residues. The DNA for the CDR3 is TGTGCCAGCAGCTTAGAGACTAGCGGGAGGATTAATGAGCAGTTCTTC. It codes for CASSLETSGRINEQFF.

This clone is termed medium-sized. This chain links TRBV11-2 with TRBJ1-1, with a possible D match to TRBD1 (6 bases). The CDR3 has 12 residues. Per germline, CDR1 SGHAT and CDR2 FQNNGV. V was pared by 4 bases and J by 8 bases, with 11 bases between. The CDR3 sequence: CASSSDSLEAFF. The CDR3 DNA sequence: TGTGCCAGCAGCTCGGACAGCCTAGAAGCTTTCTTT. Complete variable domain (other parts from reference TRBV11-2 and TRBJ1-1): EAGVAQSPRYKIIEKRQSVAFWCNPISGHATLYWYQQILGQGPKLLIQFQNNGVVDDSQLPKDRFSAERLKGVDSTLKIQPAKLEDSAVYLCASSSDSLEAFFGQGTRLTVV.

The chain links TRBV28 to TRBJ1-4; D gene ambiguous. V lost 8 bases to trimming and J lost 4 bases, with 17 bases between them. Germline CDR1 and CDR2: MDHEN and SYDVKM. CDR3 size: 15 residues. CDR3 nucleotide sequence: TGTGCCAGCTCCCGGGTCGGGAGGAGTAATGAAAAACTGTTTTTT. It yields the protein CASSRVGRSNEKLFF.

The chain employs TRBV5-4 and TRBJ2-1, with 7 bases identical to TRBD2. The germline V gene encodes CDR1 SGHNT and CDR2 YYREEE (reference sequence). Germline trimming cut 4 bases from V and 9 bases from J; bases unmatched to any gene: 10. This CDR3 contains 14 residues. The CDR3 nucleotides are TGTGCCAGCAGCATCGGGGGGTTGGTCAGTGAGCAGTTCTTC. As protein: CASSIGGLVSEQFF.

This clone showed up just once. The rearrangement uses TRBV3-1 (or the pseudogene TRBV3-2) and TRBJ1-5, with 8 bases fitting TRBD1. The CDR3 extends over 15 amino acids. With 2 bases clipped from V and 7 bases from J, the junction kept 7 bases outside the gene matches. Germline loops: CDR1 LGHDT, CDR2 YNNKEL (reference sequence). The CDR3 nucleotides are TGTGCCAGCAGCCAACAGACAGGGGTTGGCCAGCCCCAGCATTTT. Its protein is CASSQQTGVGQPQHF.

The rearrangement links TRBV6-1 to TRBJ2-3; 14 bases align to TRBD2. The V gene's germline CDR1 is MNHNS and CDR2 SASEGT. The junction had 4 bases not matched to a gene; V was cut back by 4 bases and J by 1 base. The CDR3 has 17 amino acids. The CDR3 DNA follows: TGTGCCAGCAGTGCCCCGGGACTAGCGGGGGGCACAGATACGCAGTATTTT. Translated: CASSAPGLAGGTDTQYF.

The rearrangement joins TRBV24-1 to TRBJ2-1, with TRBD1 matching 7 bases. Germline trimming cut 0 bases from V and 4 bases from J; bases unmatched to any gene: 5. Germline CDR1 and CDR2: KGHDR and SFDVKD. This CDR3 contains 16 residues. CDR3 sequence reads: CATSDLRDSSYNEQFF. CDR3 coding DNA: TGTGCCACCAGTGATTTGAGGGACAGTTCTTACAATGAGCAGTTCTTC.

CDR3 bases: TGTGCCAGCAGCTCCTTCGGGACAGGGGACGAGCAGTACTTC. It is translated as CASSSFGTGDEQYF. The chain carries TRBV7-6 and TRBJ2-7; 10 positions agree with TRBD1. The germline V gene encodes CDR1 SGHVS and CDR2 FNYEAQ. CDR3 length equals 14 residues. Trimming removed 4 bases from V and 5 bases from J; junction bases left unmatched: 5.

The chain carries TRBV6-5 and TRBJ1-4, with a possible D match to TRBD1 (5 bases). CDR3 length: 15 residues. CDR1 MNHEY and CDR2 SVGAGI come from the germline V gene. Trimming pared 8 bases from V and 7 bases from J, leaving 20 bases between. CDR3 residues: CASRHRTAEREKLFF. For the CDR3, the DNA is TGTGCCAGCCGGCACAGGACGGCGGAGCGTGAAAAACTGTTTTTT.

This clone was seen once. The chain recombines TRBV24-1 with TRBJ2-2; TRBD2 might be the D (5 bases). Germline CDR1 is KGHDR and CDR2 is SFDVKD. Trimming stripped 0 bases from V and 1 base from J, with 8 bases between. The CDR3 covers 16 residues. CDR3 protein: CATSDLLAGNTGELFF. Written as DNA, the CDR3 is TGTGCCACCAGTGATTTGCTAGCCGGGAACACCGGGGAGCTGTTTTTT.

The V and J genes are TRBV5-1 and TRBJ1-6, with no clear D. This CDR3 is 16 amino acids long. With 7 bases removed from V and 8 bases from J, the gap between germline ends came to 22 bases. Looked up from germline, CDR1 is SGHRS and CDR2 is YFSETQ. Here the CDR3 reads CASRPTGSNVDSPLHF. CDR3 coding DNA: TGCGCCAGCCGACCTACCGGGTCTAATGTGGATTCACCCCTCCACTTT.

The chain employs TRBV5-1 and TRBJ2-7; D is uncertain. V lost 0 bases and J lost 4, with 11 bases in between. The CDR3 runs to 14 residues. CDR1 and CDR2 from the germline V gene are SGHRS and YFSETQ. In DNA form, the CDR3 reads TGCGCCAGCAGCTTGGTGGCAGGAAAATACGAGCAGTACTTC. Its protein product is CASSLVAGKYEQYF.

The chain couples TRBV2 to TRBJ2-4; the match to TRBD1 covers 10 bases. V lost 4 bases to trimming and J lost 9 bases; unmatched junction nucleotides: 3. This CDR3 region has 13 residues. Germline CDR1 and CDR2: SNHLY and FYNNEI. As DNA, the CDR3 is TGTGCCAGCAGTGGGGACAGGGGAGCCATTCAGTACTTC. Residues: CASSGDRGAIQYF.

The chain joins TRBV11-2 to TRBJ1-1; 8 bases are shared with TRBD1. The length of the CDR3 is 13 residues. Trimming cost V 4 bases and J 11 bases; bases outside gene matches: 9. Germline assignment: CDR1 SGHAT and CDR2 FQNNGV. CDR3 nucleotides: TGTGCCAGCAGCTCTCTAAAGACAGGGGTCGCTTTCTTT. Translating it yields CASSSLKTGVAFF.

The rearrangement joins TRBV5-1 to TRBJ1-2; D remains unclear. The germline V gene has CDR1 SGHRS and CDR2 YFSETQ. The length of the CDR3 is 15 residues. The V gene lost 4 bases and the J gene lost 4 bases, with 17 bases spanning the gap. The CDR3 reads CASSPTGLELYGYTF. The CDR3 DNA reads TGCGCCAGCAGCCCGACGGGTCTGGAACTCTATGGCTACACCTTC.

The J gene is TRBJ2-7, the V gene TRBV7-9; D unresolved. Germline V gives CDR1 SEHNR, CDR2 FQNEAQ (reference sequence). The ends were cut back, 1 base at V and 4 bases at J, with 5 bases in the middle. The CDR3 has 12 residues. The CDR3 loop reads CASSLDTYEQYF. CDR3 nucleotides: TGTGCCAGCAGCTTAGATACATACGAGCAGTACTTC.